The 18 T cell receptor beta chains below all came from one sample that was sequenced in a study of cytomegalovirus exposure and HLA in healthy donors. Repertoires were generated with immunoSEQ multiplex PCR, while TCRdb's copy carries only in-frame clones and drops some. The data show 350,000 or so clones, with 86% seen just once and over 0.8% held by the top ten. What was sequenced was PBMCs. These receptors all stem from a woman between 18 and 30 years old in good health and CMV-seronegative.

The V call is TRBV11-2, the J call TRBJ2-2, with 7 bases aligning to TRBD1. The V segment lost 4 bases and the J segment 6 bases; nucleotides outside the gene matches: 8. This CDR3 contains 15 residues. Germline V CDR1 and CDR2: SGHAT, FQNNGV. The CDR3, as DNA: TGTGCCAGCAGCTCCGAAGACAGGGTCCCCGGGGAGCTGTTTTTT. As protein: CASSSEDRVPGELFF.

This clone turned up a few times. The chain joins TRBV6-5 to TRBJ1-1, with TRBD1 as a possible D gene (6 bases). The CDR3 spans 13 residues. Trimming shortened V by 2 bases and J by 10 bases, and 14 bases separated the two germline ends. CDR1 and CDR2 (germline): MNHEY, SVGAGI. In DNA, the CDR3 is TGTGCCAGCAGTTACGCGGGGGCTCAAGGAGCTTTCTTT. Amino acids: CASSYAGAQGAFF.

The chain couples TRBV7-2 to TRBJ2-7, with 9 bases that match TRBD2. The CDR3 is 16 amino acids. J was trimmed by 2 bases and V by 0 bases; bases with no gene match: 5. Germline V lookup: CDR1 SGHTA, CDR2 FQGNSA. The CDR3, as DNA: TGTGCCAGCAGCTTAGCGTCCCTAGCGGGGCCCTACGAGCAGTACTTC. The encoded protein is CASSLASLAGPYEQYF.

V usage is TRBV6-6 and J usage is TRBJ2-3; 7 nucleotides match TRBD2. The germline CDR1 and CDR2 sequences are MNHNY and SVGAGI (reference sequence). The CDR3 covers 16 residues. V trimming: 7 bases; J trimming: 3 bases; junction bases outside the gene matches: 13. CDR3 in DNA: TGTGCCAGCACCACCCCTGGGGGACTATTGACAGATACGCAGTATTTT. It translates to CASTTPGGLLTDTQYF.

The J gene is TRBJ1-2, the V gene TRBV10-3; TRBD1 matches at 7 bases. V was clipped by 3 bases and J by 7 bases; unmatched bases: 8. The CDR3 length is 14 residues. CDR1 ENHRY and CDR2 SYGVKD come from the germline V gene. This chain's CDR3 is CAISDIDRVVGYTF. DNA of the CDR3: TGTGCCATCAGTGACATCGACAGGGTGGTTGGCTACACCTTC.

The chain couples TRBV18 to TRBJ1-3; 7 nucleotides align to TRBD1. Unmatched junction bases numbered 8, after V lost 8 bases and J lost 4 bases. The CDR3 loop spans 14 amino acids. Germline V gives CDR1 KGHSH, CDR2 LQKENI. The CDR3 DNA follows: TGTGCCAGCGCGACAGGGCGGTCAGGAAACACCATATATTTT. Its translation: CASATGRSGNTIYF.

The chain uses TRBV5-1 and TRBJ2-7; 7 positions match TRBD1. After removal of 4 bases from V and 3 bases from J, the junction contained 7 bases not matched to a gene. CDR1 is SGHRS, CDR2 YFSETQ, per germline. The CDR3 covers 14 residues. CDR3 amino acids: CASSPGGTGYEQYF. Here the CDR3 DNA reads TGCGCCAGCAGCCCAGGGGGAACCGGCTACGAGCAGTACTTC.

There are many counts of this clone. The sample contains more than one DNA sequence encoding this CDR3. CDR3 in amino acids: CASSGTGGNEKLFF. The CDR3 DNA is TGTGCCAGCAGTGGGACAGGGGGCAACGAAAAACTGTTTTTT. V is TRBV2 and J is TRBJ1-4; 11 nucleotides align to TRBD1. The germline V gene has CDR1 SNHLY and CDR2 FYNNEI. The CDR3 sequence is 14 residues long. V lost 4 bases to trimming and J lost 8 bases; unmatched junction nucleotides: 3.

Written as DNA, the CDR3 is TGTGCCAGCAGTGAAGGGGGCGGGATCTCCTACGAGCAGTACTTC. This codes for CASSEGGGISYEQYF. V and J are TRBV2 and TRBJ2-7; D might be TRBD2 (6 bases). This CDR3 comprises 15 residues. V shed 1 base and J shed 0 bases, with 10 bases lying between them. Per germline, CDR1 SNHLY and CDR2 FYNNEI. Supplemented by reference TRBV2 and TRBJ2-7, the full variable domain reads EPEVTQTPSHQVTQMGQEVILRCVPISNHLYFYWYRQILGQKVEFLVSFYNNEISEKSEIFDDQFSVERPDGSNFTLKIRSTKLEDSAMYFCASSEGGGISYEQYFGPGTRLTVT.

V usage is TRBV6-5 and J usage is TRBJ2-3, with 9 bases identical to TRBD2. The V gene's germline CDR1 is MNHEY and CDR2 SVGAGI. The CDR3 length is 16 residues. V trimming: 2 bases; J trimming: 4 bases; junction bases outside the gene matches: 7. CDR3 DNA: TGTGCCAGCAGTTACAATCGTCTAGCGGGGTCAGATACGCAGTATTTT. Translating it yields CASSYNRLAGSDTQYF.

The V gene is TRBV4-2, the J gene TRBJ1-1; no firm D call. The V end lost 1 base, the J end lost 0 bases, and 9 bases lay between the germline ends. CDR1 and CDR2 (germline): LGHNA, YNFKEQ. The CDR3 is 15 amino acids. DNA for the CDR3: TGTGCCAGCAGCCAAGGGCAGGCTCTGAACACTGAAGCTTTCTTT. This translates into CASSQGQALNTEAFF.

The rearrangement uses TRBV4-3 and TRBJ2-3; TRBD2 agrees at 8 bases. The germline CDR1 and CDR2 sequences are LGHNA and YSLEER. This CDR3 contains 16 residues. The ends lost 4 bases at V and 4 bases at J; junction bases unmatched: 10. The CDR3 DNA follows: TGCGCCAGCAGCCCCCAGCCGGGAGGGAGCGCAGATACGCAGTATTTT. It translates to CASSPQPGGSADTQYF.

The chain employs TRBV5-1 and TRBJ2-2; 8 nucleotides line up with TRBD1. The CDR3 has 15 residues. Germline V gives CDR1 SGHRS, CDR2 YFSETQ. V was clipped by 1 base and J by 7 bases; unmatched bases: 6. In nucleotides, the CDR3 is TGCGCCAGCAGCTTGCTCCAGGGGGCAGGCGGGGAGCTGTTTTTT. Translating gives CASSLLQGAGGELFF. The full variable domain, completed using reference TRBV5-1 and TRBJ2-2, is KAGVTQTPRYLIKTRGQQVTLSCSPISGHRSVSWYQQTPGQGLQFLFEYFSETQRNKGNFPGRFSGRQFSNSRSEMNVSTLELGDSALYLCASSLLQGAGGELFFGEGSRLTVL.

The chain is built from TRBV19 and TRBJ2-7, with TRBD1 identical over 8 bases. The length of the CDR3 is 15 residues. Germline trimming cut 6 bases from V and 3 bases from J; bases unmatched to any gene: 10. CDR1 LNHDA and CDR2 SQIVND come from the germline V gene (reference sequence). The CDR3 bases are TGTGCCAGTAGCAGTGCGGGACAGGCTCACTACGAGCAGTACTTC. Amino acids: CASSSAGQAHYEQYF. Based on the CDR3 plus reference TRBV19 and TRBJ2-7, the full variable domain is DGGITQSPKYLFRKEGQNVTLSCEQNLNHDAMYWYRQDPGQGLRLIYYSQIVNDFQKGDIAEGYSVSREKKESFPLTVTSAQKNPTAFYLCASSSAGQAHYEQYFGPGTRLTVT.

This clone turned up a few times. The gene calls are TRBV5-4 and TRBJ2-2; D is undetermined. CDR3 length equals 14 residues. CDR1 is SGHNT, CDR2 YYREEE, per germline (reference sequence). Trimming removed 1 base from V and 6 bases from J, with 10 bases in between. For the CDR3, the DNA is TGTGCCAGCAGCTTGCCAGCACGGGCCGGGGAGCTGTTTTTT. It translates to CASSLPARAGELFF.

V is TRBV19 and J is TRBJ2-7, with 7 bases lining up with TRBD2. CDR3 length: 14 residues. Losses at the gene ends were 6 bases for V and 3 bases for J; bases not matched to a gene: 8. Germline V gene lookup returns CDR1 LNHDA and CDR2 SQIVND (reference sequence). This chain's CDR3 is CASRVLAGDYEQYF. CDR3 DNA sequence: TGTGCCAGTAGGGTGTTGGCGGGAGACTACGAGCAGTACTTC.

At least ten counts were recorded for this clone. The rearrangement uses TRBV7-9 and TRBJ1-1; D call uncertain. V lost 2 bases and J lost 6, with 13 bases in between. Germline CDR1 SEHNR, CDR2 FQNEAQ (reference sequence). This CDR3 spans 14 amino acids. The CDR3 coding sequence is TGTGCCAGCAGCTTATCACAGCCAGAATCTGAAGCTTTCTTT. Translating it yields CASSLSQPESEAFF.

J is TRBJ1-1 and V is TRBV28; D is ambiguous. The CDR3 totals 14 residues. Trimming stripped 1 base from V and 4 bases from J, with 10 bases between. Germline loops: CDR1 MDHEN, CDR2 SYDVKM. Here the CDR3 DNA reads TGTGCCAGCAGTTTATCTACTCGGGGCACTGAAGCTTTCTTT. Amino acid sequence: CASSLSTRGTEAFF.